This T cell receptor (beta chain) was sequenced during a study of CD8 T cells in Susac syndrome. Study conclusions and caveats: The study's TCR sequencing and HLA analysis drew on a certain number of individuals. That number was acknowledged as relatively small.

The junction had 7 bases not matched to a gene; V was cut back by 8 bases and J by 1 base. The CDR3 is made up of 14 amino acids. Per germline, CDR1 MNHNS and CDR2 SASEGT. With respect to this clonotype: The antigen is not known.

Peripheral blood CD8+ and CD4+ T cells were profiled by TCR beta sequencing. An input of about 0.5 to 1 ug of RNA was subjected to reverse transcription using random hexamers. TCRdb reanalysed the immunoSEQ multiplex PCR reads using MiXCR and keeps one entry per CDR3 protein. The repertoire holds about 250,000 distinct CDR3 sequences, roughly 95% seen once, with around 0.07% in the top ten. V and J are TRBV6-1 and TRBJ2-5; the match to TRBD1 covers 7 bases. The sequenced material came from CD4+ T cells from PBMCs. The clonotype originates from a human donor with multiple sclerosis. CDR3 in DNA: TGTGCCAGCCGCTGGGGACAGCTCCAAGAGACCCAGTACTTC. This gives the protein CASRWGQLQETQYF.